This is a list of T cell receptor beta chains from one sample in a study of blood T cell repertoires in COVID-19. Repertoires were generated with immunoSEQ multiplex PCR, while TCRdb's copy carries only in-frame clones and drops some. The sample has 200,000 to 250,000 clones, around 85% seen once; the top ten hold over 3%. The sequencing sample was made of peripheral blood. The receptors shown here come from a woman under 40 who had recovered from COVID-19. CDR3s include the opening cysteine and the closing phenylalanine or tryptophan. Each record gives: V gene, J gene, CDR3 protein.

TRBV4-1	TRBJ2-7	CASSPRTGSYEQYF
TRBV20-1	TRBJ1-6	CSASTTGGSNNSPLHF
TRBV5-1	TRBJ2-1	CASSPPDRDNEQFF
TRBV20-1	TRBJ2-1	CSASTGLAYNEQFF
TRBV2	TRBJ1-5	CASSGGTGDQPQHF
TRBV6-5	TRBJ1-6	CASQQTDSSPLHF
TRBV5-4	TRBJ2-1	CASSLAGGLSYNEQFF
TRBV19	TRBJ1-6	CASRRTGDNSPLHF
TRBV4-3	TRBJ2-3	CASSQDRLTTDTQYF
TRBV3-1/TRBV3-2	TRBJ1-5	CASSRGTVNSNQPQHF
TRBV6-5	TRBJ2-7	CASKKTGSYEQYF
TRBV24-1	TRBJ2-2	CATSEAGQGAGELFF
TRBV4-3	TRBJ2-3	CASSQRGKDTQYF
TRBV5-1	TRBJ2-3	CASSLGVTGSTDTQYF
TRBV19	TRBJ2-3	CASSATGTVTDTQYF
TRBV20-1	TRBJ2-3	CSASLAGADTQYF
TRBV5-1	TRBJ1-4	CASSQTLWGQGHPRSAEKLFF
TRBV2	TRBJ2-3	CASSETADTQYF